Each of the 27 T cell receptor beta chains below was sequenced from the same sample in a study of T cells after yellow fever vaccination (dated by TCRdb to between 2018 and 2021). The receptor library was made with 5' RACE. TCRdb records Illumina HiSeq 2500 as the sequencer. Using fastp at Q25 and MiXCR, TCRdb reprocessed the public reads and kept productive beta chains. Each record represents a unique CDR3 protein, reported with the most common genes and DNA among its rows. The sample table shows approximately 74,000 distinct CDR3 sequences, and roughly 7.4% are seen once. The ten most abundant clones make up roughly a third of the sample. This sample's treatment or condition label indicates: live attenuated yellow fever vaccine strain. This sample comprised CD8+ T cells sorted from PBMCs, obtained less than 6 days after the first yellow fever vaccination. The receptors derive from a man between 18 and 29 years old who received the YFV17D yellow fever vaccine.

This clonotype was observed a few times. The CDR3 protein is CASSWSSRGGYEQYF. The DNA for the CDR3 is TGTGCCAGCAGCTGGTCCTCGAGGGGGGGCTACGAGCAGTACTTC. The genes are TRBV7-2 and TRBJ2-7; the D gene is possibly TRBD2 (7 bases). CDR3 size: 15 residues. Germline CDR1 is SGHTA and CDR2 is FQGNSA. V was pared by 4 bases and J by 3 bases, with 16 bases between. Together with reference TRBV7-2 and TRBJ2-7, the CDR3 gives the full variable domain: GAGVSQSPSNKVTEKGKDVELRCDPISGHTALYWYRQSLGQGLEFLIYFQGNSAPDKSGLPSDRFSAERTGGSVSTLTIQRTQQEDSAVYLCASSWSSRGGYEQYFGPGTRLTVT.

This clonotype was detected a few times. The chain has TRBV6-1 and TRBJ2-3, with D perhaps matching TRBD2 (6 bases). V was cut by 6 bases and J by 5 bases, with 21 bases left in between. This CDR3 comprises 16 residues. Germline loops: CDR1 MNHNS, CDR2 SASEGT. CDR3 in DNA: TGTGCCAGCAGACGACTAGAGGGGAGTTGGGGAGATACGCAGTATTTT. Amino acids: CASRRLEGSWGDTQYF.

The CDR3, as DNA: TGTGCCAGCAGCTGGGGGGCCAGCGTC. Translation gives CASSWGASV. This chain uses TRBV5-8 with TRBJ2-7; D may match TRBD1 or TRBD2 (6 bases each). The CDR3 sequence is 9 residues long. Looked up from germline, CDR1 is SGHTS and CDR2 is YDEGEE.

The chain has TRBV7-2 and TRBJ2-3, with 10 bases matching TRBD2. The CDR3 runs 15 residues. The junction had 2 bases not matched to a gene; V was cut back by 5 bases and J by 0 bases. Germline CDR1 and CDR2: SGHTA and FQGNSA. The chain's CDR3 is CASSLTSGSTDTQYF. CDR3 sequence (DNA): TGTGCCAGCAGCCTGACTAGCGGGAGCACAGATACGCAGTATTTT. Full variable domain (outside the CDR3, taken from reference TRBV7-2 and TRBJ2-3): GAGVSQSPSNKVTEKGKDVELRCDPISGHTALYWYRQSLGQGLEFLIYFQGNSAPDKSGLPSDRFSAERTGGSVSTLTIQRTQQEDSAVYLCASSLTSGSTDTQYFGPGTRLTVL.

The chain employs TRBV7-9 and TRBJ1-1; D gene uncertain. This CDR3 is built from 13 residues. The germline gives CDR1 SEHNR, CDR2 FQNEAQ (reference sequence). V was trimmed by 7 bases and J by 7 bases, leaving 16 bases between them. The CDR3 is CASTPDLLLEAFF. For the CDR3, the DNA is TGTGCCAGCACCCCTGACCTACTCCTTGAAGCTTTCTTT.

This CDR3 is CASSRAIYEQYV. The CDR3 bases are TGTGCCAGCAGCCGGGCCATCTACGAGCAGTACGTC. The rearrangement joins TRBV6-1 to TRBJ2-7; the D is unclear. V lost 6 bases to trimming and J lost 3 bases, with 9 bases between them. Germline V gene data show CDR1 as MNHNS and CDR2 as SASEGT. The CDR3 loop spans 12 amino acids.

Only a few counts were recorded for this clonotype. The chain is built from TRBV4-1 and TRBJ2-5; tentatively, D is TRBD1 (5 bases). The V gene lost 1 base and the J gene lost 5 bases, with 14 bases spanning the gap. The germline V gene encodes CDR1 MGHRA and CDR2 YSYEKL. CDR3 length: 15 amino acids. This CDR3 reads CASSQGWQGGETQYF. DNA of the CDR3: TGCGCCAGCAGCCAAGGGTGGCAGGGTGGCGAGACCCAGTACTTC.

The V and J genes are TRBV6-2 or TRBV6-3 and TRBJ2-1; TRBD1 matches at 12 bases. This CDR3 comprises 14 residues. J gave up 8 bases and V 5 bases, and 4 bases lay outside the gene matches. Germline lookup yields CDR1 MNHEY and CDR2 SVGEGT. CDR3: CASSGGTGGYEQFF. Written as DNA, the CDR3 is TGTGCCAGCAGTGGCGGGACAGGGGGCTATGAGCAGTTCTTC.

This clonotype has a count of ten or more. The genes are TRBV4-3 and TRBJ2-3; D perhaps matches TRBD2 (7 bases). Trimming removed 1 base from V and 2 bases from J, with 16 bases in between. CDR3 length: 17 residues. CDR1 is LGHNA, CDR2 YSLEER, per germline. Here the CDR3 DNA reads TGCGCCAGCAGCCAAGGTTCTGCGGGGGCTTACACAGATACGCAGTATTTT. This encodes CASSQGSAGAYTDTQYF.

This clonotype appeared many times. V usage is TRBV19 and J usage is TRBJ2-1; the match to TRBD1 covers 11 bases. V lost 6 bases to trimming and J lost 4 bases; unmatched junction nucleotides: 5. CDR3 size: 15 residues. Germline V gene lookup returns CDR1 LNHDA and CDR2 SQIVND (reference sequence). CDR3 sequence reads: CASRPGTGGYNEQFF. CDR3 in DNA: TGTGCCAGTAGACCAGGGACAGGGGGTTACAATGAGCAGTTCTTC.

The genes are TRBV4-3 and TRBJ2-1; a possible D gene is TRBD2 (6 bases). Germline V gives CDR1 LGHNA, CDR2 YSLEER. Trimming pared 1 base from V and 2 bases from J, leaving 15 bases between. The CDR3 totals 17 residues. The CDR3 region has the DNA TGCGCCAGCAGCCAAGTCTGGGAGGAGGGTACCTACAATGAGCAGTTCTTC. Protein product: CASSQVWEEGTYNEQFF.

CDR3 sequence (DNA): TGCGCCAGCAGCCAAGCCCGGGGGGCGTACTACGAGCAGTACTTC. It encodes CASSQARGAYYEQYF. The chain carries TRBV4-3 and TRBJ2-7; weak D call: TRBD2 (7 bases). V lost 1 base to trimming and J lost 3 bases, with 13 bases between them. The germline V gene encodes CDR1 LGHNA and CDR2 YSLEER. The CDR3 has 15 residues.

The CDR3 region has the DNA TGCGCCAGCAGCCAAGACAGTCAAGAGACCCAGTACTTC. It is translated as CASSQDSQETQYF. The chain carries TRBV4-3 and TRBJ2-5, with D unresolved. The germline CDR1 and CDR2 sequences are LGHNA and YSLEER. V was cut by 0 bases and J by 2 bases, with 4 bases left in between. The CDR3 spans 13 residues.

This clonotype has a count of ten or more. This rearrangement joins TRBV6-5 to TRBJ1-1; D is unresolved. Looked up from germline, CDR1 is MNHEY and CDR2 is SVGAGI. Trimming left V 2 bases short and J 5 bases short, with 9 bases between. CDR3 length: 13 residues. DNA of the CDR3: TGTGCCAGCAGTTACGGCGGAGGGACTGAAGCTTTCTTT. Its translation: CASSYGGGTEAFF.

This clonotype has a count of ten or more. The rearrangement links TRBV4-2 to TRBJ2-4, with D tentatively TRBD1 or TRBD2 (7 bases each). Germline CDR1 is LGHNA and CDR2 is YNFKEQ. V lost 1 base to trimming and J lost 5 bases, with 15 bases between them. The CDR3 is made up of 16 amino acids. CDR3 protein: CASSQGGRGLENIQYF. CDR3 nucleotides: TGTGCCAGCAGCCAAGGAGGGAGGGGGCTCGAAAACATTCAGTACTTC.

This clonotype was counted many times. The chain joins TRBV12-3 or TRBV12-4 to TRBJ2-3; possible D gene TRBD1, 6 bases. This CDR3 is 16 amino acids long. V was shortened by 5 bases and J by 4 bases, with 19 bases between the two germline ends. This CDR3 is CASSPTHRVRADTQYF. In DNA, the CDR3 is TGTGCCAGCAGTCCAACACACAGGGTGAGGGCAGATACGCAGTATTTT.

This clonotype has at least ten counts. The rearrangement uses TRBV11-2 and TRBJ2-1; the D gene is possibly TRBD2 (6 bases). With 5 bases removed from V and 7 bases from J, the gap between germline ends came to 9 bases. This CDR3 contains 12 residues. Germline loops: CDR1 SGHAT, CDR2 FQNNGV. CDR3 DNA: TGTGCCAGCAGCCGGGGGAAGAATGAGCAGTTCTTC. Amino acids: CASSRGKNEQFF.

This clonotype was picked up many times. The chain couples TRBV5-1 to TRBJ2-2, with TRBD2 identical over 9 bases. The trim removed 4 bases at V and 2 bases at J, leaving 12 bases unmatched. This CDR3 has 18 residues. The V gene's germline CDR1 is SGHRS and CDR2 YFSETQ. In DNA form, the CDR3 reads TGCGCCAGCAGCCAACACTGGGCTCTAGCGGGAAACACCGGGGAGCTGTTTTTT. The encoded protein is CASSQHWALAGNTGELFF.

This clonotype has ten or more counts. The chain is built from TRBV6-4 and TRBJ2-5, with 11 nucleotides matching TRBD2. In germline, CDR1 is MRHNA, CDR2 SNTAGT. The CDR3 is 15 residues long. V shed 4 bases, J shed 4 bases, and the junction held 5 bases outside the gene matches. In nucleotides, the CDR3 is TGTGCCAGCAGTGTACTAGCGGGGGAGCGAGAGACCCAGTACTTC. Encoded protein: CASSVLAGERETQYF.

The V and J genes are TRBV3-1 and TRBJ1-1; tentatively, D is TRBD1 (6 bases). The germline V gene has CDR1 LGHDT and CDR2 YNNKEL (reference sequence). The V and J ends lost 5 bases and 1 base respectively, with 17 bases between them. The CDR3 is 16 residues long. CDR3 in amino acids: CASSGIRGGKNTEAFF. DNA of the CDR3: TGTGCCAGCAGCGGTATCAGGGGAGGGAAGAACACTGAAGCTTTCTTT.

The V gene is TRBV7-8, the J gene TRBJ1-2, with no clear D. Germline V gives CDR1 SGHVS, CDR2 FQNEAQ. The CDR3 sequence is 14 residues long. Trimming removed 2 bases from V and 6 bases from J, with 13 bases in between. The CDR3 here is CASSLLKGFNGYTF. Here the CDR3 DNA reads TGTGCCAGCAGCTTATTAAAGGGATTCAATGGCTACACCTTC.

CDR3 sequence (DNA): TGTGCCAGCAGCTTAAGGGGAGACGGGGAGCTGTTTTTT. This gives the protein CASSLRGDGELFF. V is TRBV7-6 and J is TRBJ2-2, with D perhaps being TRBD1 or TRBD2 (5 bases each). The V end lost 2 bases, the J end lost 7 bases, and 8 bases lay between the germline ends. There are 13 residues in the CDR3. CDR1 is SGHVS, CDR2 FNYEAQ, per germline.

This clonotype was seen a handful of times. The rearrangement uses TRBV6-5 and TRBJ1-2; D unresolved. Looked up from germline, CDR1 is MNHEY and CDR2 is SVGAGI. The CDR3 runs to 15 residues. V lost 0 bases, J lost 0 bases, and 8 bases lay in between. CDR3 region: CASSYSGRANYGYTF. Here the CDR3 DNA reads TGTGCCAGCAGTTACTCCGGCAGAGCTAACTATGGCTACACCTTC.

V and J are TRBV11-2 and TRBJ2-3; D remains ambiguous. V gave up 0 bases and J gave up 0 bases, with 13 bases separating them. The germline gives CDR1 SGHAT, CDR2 FQNNGV. The CDR3 has 17 amino acids. The DNA of the CDR3 is TGTGCCAGCAGCTTAGATCTTGGCAGGATAAGCACAGATACGCAGTATTTT. This encodes CASSLDLGRISTDTQYF. The whole variable domain, remainder taken from reference TRBV11-2 and TRBJ2-3, is EAGVAQSPRYKIIEKRQSVAFWCNPISGHATLYWYQQILGQGPKLLIQFQNNGVVDDSQLPKDRFSAERLKGVDSTLKIQPAKLEDSAVYLCASSLDLGRISTDTQYFGPGTRLTVL.

The chain couples TRBV7-2 to TRBJ1-4, with TRBD1 as a possible D gene (6 bases). Germline CDR1 and CDR2: SGHTA and FQGNSA. Trimming removed 0 bases at V and 4 bases at J, with 12 bases between. CDR3 size: 16 residues. The CDR3 region is CASSLAGGQLNEKLFF. CDR3 DNA: TGTGCCAGCAGCTTAGCGGGAGGACAGCTTAATGAAAAACTGTTTTTT.

This clonotype occurred a few times. V usage is TRBV9 and J usage is TRBJ2-3; weak D call: TRBD1 (6 bases). The V end was cut by 2 bases, the J end by 0 bases, with 13 bases between. This CDR3 region has 16 residues. Germline loops: CDR1 SGDLS, CDR2 YYNGEE. CDR3 sequence reads: CASSVWGRGSTDTQYF. CDR3 in DNA: TGTGCCAGCAGCGTGTGGGGCAGGGGCAGCACAGATACGCAGTATTTT.

This clonotype was counted ten times or more. The chain is built from TRBV4-1 and TRBJ2-5, with 8 bases that match TRBD1. The length of the CDR3 is 15 residues. In germline, CDR1 is MGHRA, CDR2 YSYEKL. Trimming removed 3 bases from V and 3 bases from J; junction bases left unmatched: 6. The CDR3: CASSQEQGVEETQYF. DNA of the CDR3: TGCGCCAGCAGCCAGGAACAGGGGGTGGAAGAGACCCAGTACTTC.